The source of this T cell receptor (beta chain) is a study of low-dose radiotherapy and immunotherapy resistance in tumors. In this sample, this clonotype turned up many times. With TRAV- and TRBV-specific primers, first-strand cDNA was made, covering the alpha and beta chains. TCRs were amplified for roughly 20 PCR cycles with a constant-region primer and V-primer adapter. TCRdb reanalysed the reads using MiXCR and keeps one entry per CDR3 protein. The profile shows 55,000 to 70,000 distinct CDR3 sequences, 25% of them singletons. Time point here: before trial treatment. The receptor was derived from a male donor with prostate cancer. The sample consisted of PBMCs, taken before treatment.

The CDR3 nucleotides are TGTGCCAGCAGCCCACGTCGGGACTCCTACGAGCAGTACTTC. Encoded protein: CASSPRRDSYEQYF. The chain recombines TRBV14 with TRBJ2-7, with a tentative D call TRBD2 (5 bases). CDR1 and CDR2 (germline): SGHDN, FVKESK. The V end was cut by 4 bases, the J end by 0 bases, with 10 bases between. The CDR3 totals 14 residues.